This entry lists 27 T cell receptor beta chains sequenced from one sample in a study of blood T cell repertoires in COVID-19. Here immunoSEQ multiplex PCR was the method, and the copy in TCRdb shows in-frame clones only, minus some. The table lists a few hundred thousand clones, nearly 90% of them singletons. Material for sequencing was peripheral blood. Receptor source: a woman in her twenties or thirties with COVID-19, enrolled during active disease.

The rearrangement joins TRBV5-5 to TRBJ2-2; TRBD1 matches at 8 bases. This CDR3 contains 15 residues. Unmatched junction bases numbered 4, after V lost 0 bases and J lost 6 bases. The germline CDR1 and CDR2 sequences are SGHKS and YYEKEE (reference sequence). The CDR3 DNA reads TGTGCCAGCAGCTTGGGGATACAGGGGGCCGGGGAGCTGTTTTTT. Its translation is CASSLGIQGAGELFF.

The chain carries TRBV5-5 and TRBJ2-5; 13 bases align to TRBD2. CDR3 length: 15 amino acids. The germline CDR1 and CDR2 sequences are SGHKS and YYEKEE (reference sequence). Unmatched junction bases numbered 3, after V lost 3 bases and J lost 4 bases. The CDR3 is CASSSGLAGPETQYF. The CDR3 DNA reads TGTGCCAGCAGCTCGGGACTAGCGGGGCCAGAGACCCAGTACTTC.

CDR3 coding DNA: TGTGCCAGCAGCTTAGGGCAGGGGGTCGGCTACGAGCAGTACTTC. Its translation is CASSLGQGVGYEQYF. The chain uses TRBV7-6 and TRBJ2-7; 7 bases align to TRBD1. Germline trimming cut 1 base from V and 3 bases from J; bases unmatched to any gene: 6. Per germline, CDR1 SGHVS and CDR2 FNYEAQ. This CDR3 comprises 15 residues.

The chain carries TRBV5-4 and TRBJ1-2; possible D gene TRBD1, 6 bases. V lost 2 bases, J lost 7 bases, and 15 bases lay in between. Per the germline V gene, CDR1 is SGHNT and CDR2 is YYREEE (reference sequence). The length of the CDR3 is 14 residues. CDR3 DNA: TGTGCCAGCAGCTTACAGGGTTATTGGGTTGGCTACACCTTC. Residues: CASSLQGYWVGYTF.

V gene TRBV18 combines with J gene TRBJ1-5; TRBD1 aligns across 8 bases. Per the germline V gene, CDR1 is KGHSH and CDR2 is LQKENI. V lost 4 bases to trimming and J lost 8 bases; unmatched junction nucleotides: 7. The CDR3 extends over 14 amino acids. In DNA form, the CDR3 reads TGTGCCAGCTCACAGTCAGGGGGCCAGGAGCCCCAGCATTTT. Encoded protein: CASSQSGGQEPQHF.

The chain employs TRBV5-4 and TRBJ1-5, with TRBD1 matching 7 bases. The V and J ends lost 4 bases and 3 bases, in that order; junction bases with no gene match: 7. CDR3 length: 15 amino acids. Germline V gene lookup returns CDR1 SGHNT and CDR2 YYREEE (reference sequence). CDR3 nucleotide sequence: TGTGCCAGCAGCGCCGACAGGGACGCCAATCAGCCCCAGCATTTT. The encoded protein is CASSADRDANQPQHF.

This clone was found once. The rearrangement links TRBV28 to TRBJ2-3, with 9 bases identical to TRBD2. V lost 8 bases and J lost 6; bases outside the gene matches: 12. This CDR3 contains 15 residues. Germline lookup yields CDR1 MDHEN and CDR2 SYDVKM. This CDR3 is CASGGGAKAWDTQYF. The DNA for the CDR3 is TGTGCCAGCGGCGGGGGGGCAAAGGCTTGGGATACGCAGTATTTT. The whole variable domain, filled in from reference TRBV28 and TRBJ2-3, reads DVKVTQSSRYLVKRTGEKVFLECVQDMDHENMFWYRQDPGLGLRLIYFSYDVKMKEKGDIPEGYSVSREKKERFSLILESASTNQTSMYLCASGGGAKAWDTQYFGPGTRLTVL.

This chain joins TRBV9 and TRBJ2-3; D ambiguous. Germline V gene lookup returns CDR1 SGDLS and CDR2 YYNGEE. The CDR3 extends over 14 amino acids. V lost 0 bases, J lost 4 bases, and 9 bases lay in between. CDR3 in amino acids: CASSVDLAADTQYF. In nucleotides, the CDR3 is TGTGCCAGCAGCGTAGACCTGGCGGCAGATACGCAGTATTTT. The full variable domain, its missing parts supplied by reference TRBV9 and TRBJ2-3, is DSGVTQTPKHLITATGQRVTLRCSPRSGDLSVYWYQQSLDQGLQFLIQYYNGEERAKGNILERFSAQQFPDLHSELNLSSLELGDSALYFCASSVDLAADTQYFGPGTRLTVL.

The chain recombines TRBV4-1 with TRBJ1-5; no reliable D call. V was clipped by 0 bases and J by 4 bases, with 10 bases between them. The CDR3 covers 15 residues. Germline assignment: CDR1 MGHRA and CDR2 YSYEKL. The CDR3 bases are TGCGCCAGCAGCCAAGATACGGCAGGAAATCAGCCCCAGCATTTT. Translation: CASSQDTAGNQPQHF.

This clone was detected only once. The chain joins TRBV3-1 (or the pseudogene TRBV3-2) to TRBJ2-3; TRBD2 aligns across 9 bases. Trimming at V came to 3 bases and at J to 5 bases, leaving 3 bases not matched to a gene. This CDR3 has 14 amino acids. Germline CDR1 and CDR2: LGHDT and YNNKEL (reference sequence). CDR3 protein: CASSQTSGGDTQYF. The CDR3 DNA is TGTGCCAGCAGCCAGACTAGCGGTGGAGATACGCAGTATTTT.

The rearrangement links TRBV10-3 to TRBJ2-7; 13 bases fit TRBD2. Germline CDR1 reads ENHRY; CDR2 reads SYGVKD. The ends lost 6 bases at V and 1 base at J; junction bases unmatched: 9. This CDR3 is built from 17 residues. DNA of the CDR3: TGTGCCATCAGCCCGACTAGCGGGGGGCCGATGTCCTACGAGCAGTACTTC. It yields the protein CAISPTSGGPMSYEQYF.

The rearrangement links TRBV5-4 to TRBJ1-6; D call uncertain. Looked up from germline, CDR1 is SGHNT and CDR2 is YYREEE (reference sequence). The CDR3 extends over 13 amino acids. Trimming shortened V by 4 bases and J by 6 bases, and 8 bases separated the two germline ends. CDR3 nucleotide sequence: TGTGCCAGCAGCCCGGAGGCTAATTCACCCCTCCACTTT. Translating gives CASSPEANSPLHF. Full variable domain (outside the CDR3, taken from reference TRBV5-4 and TRBJ1-6): ETGVTQSPTHLIKTRGQQVTLRCSSQSGHNTVSWYQQALGQGPQFIFQYYREEENGRGNFPPRFSGLQFPNYSSELNVNALELDDSALYLCASSPEANSPLHFGNGTRLTVT.

The rearrangement joins TRBV19 to TRBJ1-1; D is unclear. The CDR3 extends over 14 amino acids. Trimming removed 3 bases from V and 0 bases from J, with 8 bases in between. Germline lookup yields CDR1 LNHDA and CDR2 SQIVND (reference sequence). The CDR3 sequence: CASSMNSLNTEAFF. In DNA, the CDR3 is TGTGCCAGTAGTATGAACAGTTTGAACACTGAAGCTTTCTTT.

The V and J genes are TRBV7-8 and TRBJ2-7; D may be TRBD1 (6 bases). Germline V gene lookup returns CDR1 SGHVS and CDR2 FQNEAQ. With 1 base removed from V and 5 bases from J, the gap between germline ends came to 12 bases. CDR3 length: 14 residues. The CDR3 spells CASSLVRGTHEQYF. CDR3 nucleotide sequence: TGTGCCAGCAGCTTAGTCAGGGGTACCCACGAGCAGTACTTC.

CDR3 DNA: TGTGCCAGCAGTCAGGGATCCGACACTGAAGCTTTCTTT. Its translation is CASSQGSDTEAFF. This rearrangement joins TRBV28 to TRBJ1-1; a possible D gene is TRBD1 (5 bases). The V gene's germline CDR1 is MDHEN and CDR2 SYDVKM. Trimming stripped 5 bases from V and 3 bases from J, with 10 bases between. The CDR3 has 13 residues.

Turning to this clone: The sample holds other DNA sequences that translate to the same CDR3. The J gene is TRBJ1-2, the V gene TRBV11-3; 8 bases match TRBD1. J lost 2 bases, V lost 2 bases, and 1 base had no gene match. Germline lookup yields CDR1 SGHNT and CDR2 YENEEA. The CDR3 is 14 amino acids. CDR3 DNA sequence: TGTGCCAGCAGCTTACGACAGGGGAACTATGGCTACACCTTC. This encodes CASSLRQGNYGYTF. The full variable domain, with the rest looked up from reference TRBV11-3 and TRBJ1-2, is EAGVVQSPRYKIIEKKQPVAFWCNPISGHNTLYWYLQNLGQGPELLIRYENEEAVDDSQLPKDRFSAERLKGVDSTLKIQPAELGDSAVYLCASSLRQGNYGYTFGSGTRLTVV.

The chain uses TRBV4-1 and TRBJ1-4; weak D call: TRBD1 (5 bases). V was cut by 2 bases and J by 17 bases, with 18 bases left in between. Germline lookup yields CDR1 MGHRA and CDR2 YSYEKL. CDR3 length: 13 residues. CDR3 protein: CASSQPGLPKAFF. The CDR3 DNA is TGCGCCAGCAGCCAACCGGGACTTCCCAAGGCATTTTTT.

The chain is built from TRBV27 and TRBJ1-3; D may be TRBD1 (5 bases). From germline, CDR1 is MNHEY and CDR2 SMNVEV (reference sequence). CDR3 size: 13 residues. Trimming took off 8 bases at V and 2 bases at J, with 10 bases between the two ends. The CDR3 region has the DNA TGTGCCAGCGGAACCAGGGCTGGAAACACCATATATTTT. Translated, it gives CASGTRAGNTIYF.

The rearrangement uses TRBV2 and TRBJ1-3; D is ambiguous. CDR3 size: 16 residues. The V end lost 3 bases, the J end lost 3 bases, and 15 bases lay between the germline ends. Germline-derived CDR1 and CDR2 are SNHLY and FYNNEI. The chain's CDR3 is CASSDSLMRDGNTIYF. The CDR3 bases are TGTGCCAGCAGTGATTCCCTAATGAGGGATGGAAACACCATATATTTT.

J is TRBJ1-2 and V is TRBV5-1; D not resolved. The V gene's germline CDR1 is SGHRS and CDR2 YFSETQ. Trimming took 1 base from V and 3 from J, leaving 4 bases between them. This CDR3 comprises 12 residues. CDR3 bases: TGCGCCAGCAGCTTGCCGGACTATGGCTACACCTTC. Protein sequence: CASSLPDYGYTF. The full variable domain, completed using reference TRBV5-1 and TRBJ1-2, is KAGVTQTPRYLIKTRGQQVTLSCSPISGHRSVSWYQQTPGQGLQFLFEYFSETQRNKGNFPGRFSGRQFSNSRSEMNVSTLELGDSALYLCASSLPDYGYTFGSGTRLTVV.

The gene calls are TRBV19 and TRBJ1-2; 7 positions match TRBD1. The CDR3 is 17 residues long. V was pared by 3 bases and J by 0 bases, with 10 bases of the junction left unmatched. Germline loops: CDR1 LNHDA, CDR2 SQIVND (reference sequence). The CDR3 reads CASSMRTGDNTNYGYTF. The CDR3 DNA is TGTGCCAGTAGTATGAGGACAGGCGATAACACTAACTATGGCTACACCTTC.

This clone was counted once. V usage is TRBV5-6 and J usage is TRBJ2-1; 7 bases match TRBD1. CDR3 length equals 12 residues. From germline, CDR1 is SGHDT and CDR2 YYEEEE. V lost 1 base to trimming and J lost 9 bases; unmatched junction nucleotides: 1. The CDR3 DNA reads TGTGCCAGCAGCTTGACAGGGGTTGAGCAGTTCTTC. The encoded protein is CASSLTGVEQFF. Together with reference TRBV5-6 and TRBJ2-1, the CDR3 gives the full variable domain: DAGVTQSPTHLIKTRGQQVTLRCSPKSGHDTVSWYQQALGQGPQFIFQYYEEEERQRGNFPDRFSGHQFPNYSSELNVNALLLGDSALYLCASSLTGVEQFFGPGTRLTVL.

The V and J genes are TRBV10-3 and TRBJ1-6; 7 nucleotides line up with TRBD1. The CDR3 has 14 amino acids. The germline V gene encodes CDR1 ENHRY and CDR2 SYGVKD. J gave up 10 bases and V 1 base, and 4 bases lay outside the gene matches. CDR3 sequence: CAISELTGRSPLHF. The CDR3 nucleotides read TGTGCCATCAGTGAGTTGACAGGGCGGTCACCCCTCCACTTT.

V usage is TRBV5-1 and J usage is TRBJ2-7; 9 bases map to TRBD1. Germline assignment: CDR1 SGHRS and CDR2 YFSETQ. Unmatched junction bases numbered 2, after V lost 0 bases and J lost 4 bases. The CDR3 sequence is 14 residues long. The CDR3, as DNA: TGCGCCAGCAGCTTGGGCGACAGGGGGTACGAGCAGTACTTC. Amino acids: CASSLGDRGYEQYF. Together with reference TRBV5-1 and TRBJ2-7, the CDR3 gives the full variable domain: KAGVTQTPRYLIKTRGQQVTLSCSPISGHRSVSWYQQTPGQGLQFLFEYFSETQRNKGNFPGRFSGRQFSNSRSEMNVSTLELGDSALYLCASSLGDRGYEQYFGPGTRLTVT.

This chain uses TRBV7-9 with TRBJ2-1; 9 nucleotides align to TRBD1. The V segment lost 7 bases and the J segment 4 bases; nucleotides outside the gene matches: 11. Germline V CDR1 and CDR2: SEHNR, FQNEAQ (reference sequence). The CDR3 extends over 16 amino acids. The CDR3: CASTTPDRGLYNEQFF. The DNA of the CDR3 is TGTGCCAGCACCACCCCCGACAGGGGGTTGTACAATGAGCAGTTCTTC.

The V gene is TRBV18, the J gene TRBJ2-5, with a tentative D call TRBD1 (5 bases). The CDR3 is 12 amino acids. V dropped 4 bases and J dropped 3 bases, with 6 bases sitting between them. The germline V gene encodes CDR1 KGHSH and CDR2 LQKENI. CDR3 sequence (DNA): TGTGCCAGCTCACAACAGGAAGAGACCCAGTACTTC. Protein: CASSQQEETQYF.

The chain links TRBV7-9 to TRBJ2-1; TRBD2 might be the D (5 bases). The CDR3 is 12 amino acids. Germline V lookup: CDR1 SEHNR, CDR2 FQNEAQ (reference sequence). Between the trimmed V and J ends, which lost 1 base and 8 bases, there was a span of 6 bases. CDR3 in amino acids: CASSLDSDEQFF. In nucleotides, the CDR3 is TGTGCCAGCAGCTTAGATAGCGATGAGCAGTTCTTC.